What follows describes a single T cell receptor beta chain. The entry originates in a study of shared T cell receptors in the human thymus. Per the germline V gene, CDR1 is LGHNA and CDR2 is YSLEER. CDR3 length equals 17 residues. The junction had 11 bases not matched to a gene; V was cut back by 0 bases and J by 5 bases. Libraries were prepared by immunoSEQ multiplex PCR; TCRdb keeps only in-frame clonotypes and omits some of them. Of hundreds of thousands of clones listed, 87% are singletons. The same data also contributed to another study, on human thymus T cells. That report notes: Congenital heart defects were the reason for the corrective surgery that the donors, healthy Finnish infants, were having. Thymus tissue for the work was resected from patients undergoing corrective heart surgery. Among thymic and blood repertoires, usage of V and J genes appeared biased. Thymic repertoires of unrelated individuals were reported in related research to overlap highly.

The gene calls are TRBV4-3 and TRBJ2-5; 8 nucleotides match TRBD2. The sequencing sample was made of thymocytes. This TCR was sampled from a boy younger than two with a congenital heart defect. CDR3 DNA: TGCGCCAGCAGCCAAGATCAGGCGGGAGGTGCTGGGGAGACCCAGTACTTC. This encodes CASSQDQAGGAGETQYF.